Reported below is one T cell receptor (beta chain). This sample was included in a study of blood T cell repertoires in COVID-19. The overall study: Acute and convalescent COVID-19 samples came from the United States, Italy and Spain.

The authors' processing: Reference gene primers were amplified, and this amplification served to estimate nucleated cell counts. The repertoire was sequenced with immunoSEQ multiplex PCR; TCRdb's copy has only in-frame clones and lacks some. V, J and clone size derive from that table, while D and trimming were established from the DNA sequence. The sample shows some 180,000 clones, approximately 85% of them seen only once. There are 13 residues in the CDR3. Germline V lookup: CDR1 MNHNY, CDR2 SVGAGI (reference sequence). Trimming cost V 7 bases and J 7 bases; bases outside gene matches: 7. V and J are TRBV6-6 and TRBJ1-1; 9 positions match TRBD1. Sequenced: peripheral blood. This receptor was identified in a woman between 55 and 75 years old with acute or convalescent COVID-19. CDR3 sequence reads: CASKIQGADEAFF. For the CDR3, the DNA is TGTGCCAGCAAGATACAGGGGGCTGATGAAGCTTTCTTT.